This T cell receptor beta chain stems from a study of spatial heterogeneity in lung cancer. V trimming: 10 bases; J trimming: 2 bases; junction bases outside the gene matches: 8. Germline CDR1 is KGHDR and CDR2 is SFDVKD. This CDR3 has 14 residues. Via MiXCR, TCRdb re-called the 5' RACE reads, giving one row per CDR3 protein. The sample has over 10,000 distinct CDR3 sequences; 14% are singletons. In this sample, this clonotype turned up a few times. The sample's time point: sample taken at primary tumor resection. Unsorted tumor, nontumor lung tissue or cryopreserved PBMC supplied the whole RNA. The sequence came from a male donor with early-stage non-small cell lung cancer. Sample: PBMCs, taken at surgery. This chain connects TRBV24-1 to TRBJ2-3; 7 bases align to TRBD2. The CDR3: CATKQAGSTDTQYF. CDR3 bases: TGTGCCACTAAGCAAGCGGGGTCCACAGATACGCAGTATTTT.